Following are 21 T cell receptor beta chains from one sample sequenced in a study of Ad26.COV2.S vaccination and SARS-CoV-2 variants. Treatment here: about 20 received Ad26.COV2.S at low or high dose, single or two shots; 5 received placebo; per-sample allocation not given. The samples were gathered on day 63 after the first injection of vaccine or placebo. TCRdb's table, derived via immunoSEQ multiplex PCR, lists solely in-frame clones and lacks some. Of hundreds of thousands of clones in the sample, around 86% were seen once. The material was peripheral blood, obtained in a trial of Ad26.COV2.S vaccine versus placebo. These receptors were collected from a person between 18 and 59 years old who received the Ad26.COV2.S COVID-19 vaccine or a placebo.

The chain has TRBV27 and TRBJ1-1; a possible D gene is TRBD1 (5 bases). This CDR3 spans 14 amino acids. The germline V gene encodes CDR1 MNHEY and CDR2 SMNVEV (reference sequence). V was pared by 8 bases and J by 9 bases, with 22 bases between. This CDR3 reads CASRPGGSGFKAFF. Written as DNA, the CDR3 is TGTGCCAGCCGTCCGGGGGGATCAGGGTTCAAAGCTTTCTTT.

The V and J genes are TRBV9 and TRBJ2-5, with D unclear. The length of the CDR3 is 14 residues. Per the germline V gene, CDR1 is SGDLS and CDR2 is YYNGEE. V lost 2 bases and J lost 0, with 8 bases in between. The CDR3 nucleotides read TGTGCCAGCAGCGTGTCGTTGAACCAAGAGACCCAGTACTTC. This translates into CASSVSLNQETQYF.

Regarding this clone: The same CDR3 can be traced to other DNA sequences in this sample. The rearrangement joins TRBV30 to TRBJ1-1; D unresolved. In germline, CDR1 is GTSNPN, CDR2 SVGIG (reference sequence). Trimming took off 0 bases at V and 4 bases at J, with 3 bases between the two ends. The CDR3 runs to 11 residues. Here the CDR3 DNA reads TGTGCCTGGAGTGTGGGCACTGAAGCTTTCTTT. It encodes CAWSVGTEAFF.

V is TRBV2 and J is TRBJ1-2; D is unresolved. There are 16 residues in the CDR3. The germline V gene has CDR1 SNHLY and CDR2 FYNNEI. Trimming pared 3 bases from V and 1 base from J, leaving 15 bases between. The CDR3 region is CASSDKSAALNYGYTF. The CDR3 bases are TGTGCCAGCAGTGATAAGTCGGCAGCCCTTAACTATGGCTACACCTTC.

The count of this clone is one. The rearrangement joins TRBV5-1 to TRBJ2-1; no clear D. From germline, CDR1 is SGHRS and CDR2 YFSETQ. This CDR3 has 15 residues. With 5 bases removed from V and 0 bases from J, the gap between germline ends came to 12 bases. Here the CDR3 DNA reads TGCGCCAGCAGGGAACAAGCAAACTCCTACAATGAGCAGTTCTTC. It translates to CASREQANSYNEQFF.

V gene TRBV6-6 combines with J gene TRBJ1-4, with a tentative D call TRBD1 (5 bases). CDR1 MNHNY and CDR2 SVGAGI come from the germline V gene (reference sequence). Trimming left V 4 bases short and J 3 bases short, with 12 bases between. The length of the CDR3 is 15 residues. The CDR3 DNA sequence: TGTGCCAGCAGTTTTCAGGGCTGGGCTAATGAAAAACTGTTTTTT. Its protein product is CASSFQGWANEKLFF.

The CDR3 spells CASSVPGMNTEAFF. In nucleotides, the CDR3 is TGTGCCAGCAGCGTTCCAGGGATGAACACTGAAGCTTTCTTT. The chain links TRBV5-6 to TRBJ1-1; maybe TRBD1 (5 bases). The CDR3 runs 14 residues. With 4 bases removed from V and 0 bases from J, the gap between germline ends came to 10 bases. The V gene's germline CDR1 is SGHDT and CDR2 YYEEEE.

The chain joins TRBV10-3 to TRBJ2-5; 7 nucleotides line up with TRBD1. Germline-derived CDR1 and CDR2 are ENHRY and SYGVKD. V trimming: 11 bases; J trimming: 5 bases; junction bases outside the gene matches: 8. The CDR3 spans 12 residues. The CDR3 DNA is TGTGCCCCGACAGGGTTCCGGGAGACCCAGTACTTC. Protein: CAPTGFRETQYF.

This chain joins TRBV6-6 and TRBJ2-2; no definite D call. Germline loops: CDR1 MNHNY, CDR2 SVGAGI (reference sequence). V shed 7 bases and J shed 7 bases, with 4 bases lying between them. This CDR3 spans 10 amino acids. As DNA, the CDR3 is TGTGCCAGCAATAGCGGGGAGCTGTTTTTT. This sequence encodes CASNSGELFF.

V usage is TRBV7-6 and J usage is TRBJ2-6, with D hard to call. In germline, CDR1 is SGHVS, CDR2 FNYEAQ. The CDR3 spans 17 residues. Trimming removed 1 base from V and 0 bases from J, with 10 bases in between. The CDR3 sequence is CASSLGASSSGANVLTF. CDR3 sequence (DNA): TGTGCCAGCAGCTTAGGGGCAAGTAGCTCTGGGGCCAACGTCCTGACTTTC. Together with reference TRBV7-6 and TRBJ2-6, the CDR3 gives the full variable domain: GAGVSQSPRYKVTKRGQDVALRCDPISGHVSLYWYRQALGQGPEFLTYFNYEAQQDKSGLPNDRFSAERPEGSISTLTIQRTEQRDSAMYRCASSLGASSSGANVLTFGAGSRLTVL.

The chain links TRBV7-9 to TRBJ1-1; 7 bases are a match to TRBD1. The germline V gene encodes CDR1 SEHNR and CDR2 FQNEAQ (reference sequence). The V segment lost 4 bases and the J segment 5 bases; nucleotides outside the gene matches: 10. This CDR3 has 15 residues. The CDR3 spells CASSYPTQGKTEAFF. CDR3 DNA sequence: TGTGCCAGCAGCTACCCCACACAGGGGAAAACTGAAGCTTTCTTT.

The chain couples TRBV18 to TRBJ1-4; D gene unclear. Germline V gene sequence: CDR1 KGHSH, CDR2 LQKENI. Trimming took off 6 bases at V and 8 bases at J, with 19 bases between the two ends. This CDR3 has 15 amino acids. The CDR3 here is CASSPTEVAGEKLFF. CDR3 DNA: TGTGCCAGCTCTCCTACGGAGGTGGCAGGCGAAAAACTGTTTTTT.

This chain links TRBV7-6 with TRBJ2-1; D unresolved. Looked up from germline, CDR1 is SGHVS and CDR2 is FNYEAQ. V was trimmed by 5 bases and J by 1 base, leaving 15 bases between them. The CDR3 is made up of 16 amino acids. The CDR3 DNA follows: TGTGCCAGCAGCCCCCGTTCTTTTGCTTCCTACAATGAGCAGTTCTTC. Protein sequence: CASSPRSFASYNEQFF.

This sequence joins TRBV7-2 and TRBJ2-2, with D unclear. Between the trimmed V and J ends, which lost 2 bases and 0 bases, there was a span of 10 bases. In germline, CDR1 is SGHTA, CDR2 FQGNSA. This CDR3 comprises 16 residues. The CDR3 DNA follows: TGTGCCAGCAGCTTAAAGGAGAACGCGAACACCGGGGAGCTGTTTTTT. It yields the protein CASSLKENANTGELFF.

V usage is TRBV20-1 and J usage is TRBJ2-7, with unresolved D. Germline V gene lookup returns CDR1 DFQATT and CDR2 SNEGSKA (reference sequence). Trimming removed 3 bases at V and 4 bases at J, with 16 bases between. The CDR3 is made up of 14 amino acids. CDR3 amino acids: CSASIPPLHYEQYF. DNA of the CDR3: TGCAGTGCTAGTATCCCGCCTTTACATTACGAGCAGTACTTC.

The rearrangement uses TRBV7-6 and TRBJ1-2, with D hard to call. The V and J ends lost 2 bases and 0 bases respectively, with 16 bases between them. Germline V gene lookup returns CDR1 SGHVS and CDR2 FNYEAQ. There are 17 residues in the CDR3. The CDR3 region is CASSLFQGESSNYGYTF. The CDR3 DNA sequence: TGTGCCAGCAGCTTATTTCAAGGAGAGAGCTCTAACTATGGCTACACCTTC. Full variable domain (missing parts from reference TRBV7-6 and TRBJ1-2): GAGVSQSPRYKVTKRGQDVALRCDPISGHVSLYWYRQALGQGPEFLTYFNYEAQQDKSGLPNDRFSAERPEGSISTLTIQRTEQRDSAMYRCASSLFQGESSNYGYTFGSGTRLTVV.

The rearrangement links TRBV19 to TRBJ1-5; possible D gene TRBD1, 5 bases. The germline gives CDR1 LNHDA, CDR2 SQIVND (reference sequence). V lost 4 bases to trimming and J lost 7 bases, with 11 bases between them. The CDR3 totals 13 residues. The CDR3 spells CASSTQGGQPQHF. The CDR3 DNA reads TGTGCCAGTAGTACCCAGGGAGGGCAGCCCCAGCATTTT.

CDR3 amino acids: CASSGDRGSKMEQYF. CDR3 nucleotides: TGTGCCAGCAGTGGGGACAGGGGCTCCAAAATGGAGCAGTACTTC. The chain has TRBV27 and TRBJ2-7; TRBD1 aligns across 10 bases. The trim removed 5 bases at V and 7 bases at J, leaving 11 bases unmatched. CDR1 is MNHEY and CDR2 is SMNVEV in the germline V gene (reference sequence). The CDR3 contains 15 residues.

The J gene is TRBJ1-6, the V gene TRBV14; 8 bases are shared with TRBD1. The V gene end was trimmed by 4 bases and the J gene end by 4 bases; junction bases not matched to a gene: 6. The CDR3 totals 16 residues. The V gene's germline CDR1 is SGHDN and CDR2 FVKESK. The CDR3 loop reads CASSPGTGFYNSPLHF. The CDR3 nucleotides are TGTGCCAGCAGCCCAGGGACAGGTTTTTATAATTCACCCCTCCACTTT.

The CDR3 DNA reads as TGTGCCAGCAGCGTAGGAACGGGACAGGGCTACGAGCAGTACTTC. Translated, it gives CASSVGTGQGYEQYF. V is TRBV9 and J is TRBJ2-7, with 9 bases identical to TRBD1. The CDR3 contains 15 residues. V trimming: 0 bases; J trimming: 3 bases; junction bases outside the gene matches: 4. Germline CDR1 SGDLS, CDR2 YYNGEE.

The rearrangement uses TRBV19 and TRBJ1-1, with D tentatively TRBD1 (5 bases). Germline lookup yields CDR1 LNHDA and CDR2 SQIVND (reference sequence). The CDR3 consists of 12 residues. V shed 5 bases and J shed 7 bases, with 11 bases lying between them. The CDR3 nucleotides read TGTGCCAGTAGTCAGGGCCTCATTGAAGCTTTCTTT. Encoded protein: CASSQGLIEAFF.